The rows below give T cell receptor beta chains drawn from one sample of a study of cytomegalovirus exposure and HLA in healthy donors. Clones were sequenced by immunoSEQ multiplex PCR, and TCRdb holds only the in-frame ones, with some missing. Of 50,000 or so clones in the sample, 75% to 95% are singletons; the top ten hold approximately 2%. The sequenced sample consisted of PBMCs. These receptors originate from a woman in her thirties in good health and CMV-seronegative. The CDR3 runs from the conserved cysteine through the conserved F or W. The D gene is left open where the match is weak. Not every row has a clone size; where given, it reads once, few, many or a size class.

d_call clone_size j_call v_call cdr3_nt cdr3_aa
. few TRBJ2-5 TRBV6-1 TGTGCCAGCAGGAAGACCGGGGAGACCCAGTACTTC CASRKTGETQYF
. . TRBJ1-5 TRBV9 TGTGCCAGCAGCGTATCCGAACTTAGCAATCAGCCCCAGCATTTT CASSVSELSNQPQHF
TRBD1 . TRBJ1-1 TRBV19 TGTGCCAGTAGTATGATGGGACAGGGGGCGGGCACTGAAGCTTTCTTT CASSMMGQGAGTEAFF
TRBD2 once TRBJ2-1 TRBV7-2 TGTGCCAGCAGCTTATCACCCCCTAGCGGGTCCAATGAGCAGTTCTTC CASSLSPPSGSNEQFF
. . TRBJ2-5 TRBV9 TGTGCCAGCAGCGCCCGTGGTGACTTCCAAGAGACCCAGTACTTC CASSARGDFQETQYF
. . TRBJ2-1 TRBV11-1 TGTGCCAGCAGCCCCGGAGGTTCCTACAATGAGCAGTTCTTC CASSPGGSYNEQFF
. . TRBJ1-1 TRBV6-5 TGTGCCAGCATACCCGTTGGCGGCACTGAAGCTTTCTTT CASIPVGGTEAFF
TRBD2 . TRBJ2-3 TRBV18 TGTGCCAGCTCACCATACGCCCCTAGCGGCCCCTTTATTCGCACAGATACGCAGTATTTT CASSPYAPSGPFIRTDTQYF
. once TRBJ1-3 TRBV5-8 TGTGCCAGCAGCAACTCCGGGAGCCAAAACACCATATATTTT CASSNSGSQNTIYF
. . TRBJ1-2 TRBV7-2 TGTGCCAGCAGGTCCACAGTTTACGGCTATGGCTACACCTTC CASRSTVYGYGYTF
TRBD1 . TRBJ1-2 TRBV28 TGTGCCAGCAGACCGGACAGGGGGGAATCCTATGGCTACACCTTC CASRPDRGESYGYTF